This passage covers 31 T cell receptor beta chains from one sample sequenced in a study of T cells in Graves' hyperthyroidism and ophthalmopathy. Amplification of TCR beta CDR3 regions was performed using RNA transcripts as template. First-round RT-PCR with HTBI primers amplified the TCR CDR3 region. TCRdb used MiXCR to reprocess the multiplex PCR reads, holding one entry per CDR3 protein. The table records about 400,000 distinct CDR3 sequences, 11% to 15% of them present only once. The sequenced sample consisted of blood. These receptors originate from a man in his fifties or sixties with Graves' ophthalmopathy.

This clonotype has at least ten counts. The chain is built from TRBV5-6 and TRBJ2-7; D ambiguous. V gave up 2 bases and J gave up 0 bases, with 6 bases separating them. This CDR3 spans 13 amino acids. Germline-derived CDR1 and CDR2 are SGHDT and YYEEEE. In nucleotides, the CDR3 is TGTGCCAGCAGCTTATTTAACTCCTACGAGCAGTACTTC. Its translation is CASSLFNSYEQYF.

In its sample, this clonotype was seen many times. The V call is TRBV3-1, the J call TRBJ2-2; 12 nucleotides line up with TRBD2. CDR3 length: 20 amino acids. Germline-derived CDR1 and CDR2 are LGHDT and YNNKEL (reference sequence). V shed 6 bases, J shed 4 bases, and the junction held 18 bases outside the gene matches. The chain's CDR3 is CASSHRPGLAGRVPTGELFF. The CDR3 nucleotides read TGTGCCAGCAGTCACAGACCGGGACTAGCGGGCCGCGTCCCCACCGGGGAGCTGTTTTTT.

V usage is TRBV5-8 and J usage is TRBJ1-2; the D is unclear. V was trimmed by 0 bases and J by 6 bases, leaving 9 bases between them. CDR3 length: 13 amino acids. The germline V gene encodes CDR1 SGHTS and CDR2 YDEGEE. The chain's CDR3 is CASSLGWAHGYTF. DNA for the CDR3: TGTGCCAGCAGCTTGGGATGGGCCCATGGCTACACCTTC.

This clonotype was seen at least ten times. In nucleotides, the CDR3 is TGTGCCAGTAGTATCACCGCCGGGTCCTACGAGCAGTACTTC. Its translation: CASSITAGSYEQYF. This chain links TRBV19 with TRBJ2-7; D is undetermined. From germline, CDR1 is LNHDA and CDR2 SQIVND (reference sequence). V gave up 3 bases and J gave up 1 base, with 10 bases separating them. The CDR3 has 14 amino acids.

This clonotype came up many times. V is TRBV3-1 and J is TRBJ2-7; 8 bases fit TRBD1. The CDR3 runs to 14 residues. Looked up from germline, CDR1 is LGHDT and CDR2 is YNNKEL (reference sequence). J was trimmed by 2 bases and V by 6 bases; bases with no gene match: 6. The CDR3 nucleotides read TGTGCCAGCAGACGAAAGACAGGGGCCTACGAGCAGTACTTC. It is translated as CASRRKTGAYEQYF.

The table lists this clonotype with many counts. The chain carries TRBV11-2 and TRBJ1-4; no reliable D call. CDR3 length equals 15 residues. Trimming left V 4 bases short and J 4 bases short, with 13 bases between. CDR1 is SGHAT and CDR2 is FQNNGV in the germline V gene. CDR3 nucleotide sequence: TGTGCCAGCAGCTACCTGAACGTTCATAATGAAAAACTGTTTTTT. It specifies CASSYLNVHNEKLFF.

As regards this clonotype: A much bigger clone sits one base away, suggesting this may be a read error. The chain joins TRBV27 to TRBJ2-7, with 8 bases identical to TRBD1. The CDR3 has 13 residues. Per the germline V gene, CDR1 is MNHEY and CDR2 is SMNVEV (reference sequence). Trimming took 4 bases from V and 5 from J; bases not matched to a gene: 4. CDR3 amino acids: CASSSAGGDEQYF. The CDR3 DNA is TGTGCCAGCAGTTCGGCAGGGGGCGACGAGCAGTACTTC.

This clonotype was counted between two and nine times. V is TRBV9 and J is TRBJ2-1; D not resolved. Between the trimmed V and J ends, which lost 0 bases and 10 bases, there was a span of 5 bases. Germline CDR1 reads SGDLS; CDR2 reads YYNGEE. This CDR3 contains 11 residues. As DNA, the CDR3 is TGTGCCAGCAGCGTAGGTGGCGAGCAGTTCTTC. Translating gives CASSVGGEQFF.

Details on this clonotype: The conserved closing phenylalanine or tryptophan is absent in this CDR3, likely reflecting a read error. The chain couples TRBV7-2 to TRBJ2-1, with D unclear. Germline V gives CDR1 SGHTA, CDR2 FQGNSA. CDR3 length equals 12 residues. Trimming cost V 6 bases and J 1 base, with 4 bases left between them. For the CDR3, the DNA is TGTGCCAGCAGGGGTTCCTACAATGAGCAGTTCCTC. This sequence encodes CASRGSYNEQFL.

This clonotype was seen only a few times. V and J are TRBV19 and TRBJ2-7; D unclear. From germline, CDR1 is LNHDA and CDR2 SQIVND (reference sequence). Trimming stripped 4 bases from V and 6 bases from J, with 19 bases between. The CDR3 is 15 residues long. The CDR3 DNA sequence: TGTGCCAGTAGTACCGCCGACACGTTCATCAGCGAGCAGTACTTC. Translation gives CASSTADTFISEQYF.

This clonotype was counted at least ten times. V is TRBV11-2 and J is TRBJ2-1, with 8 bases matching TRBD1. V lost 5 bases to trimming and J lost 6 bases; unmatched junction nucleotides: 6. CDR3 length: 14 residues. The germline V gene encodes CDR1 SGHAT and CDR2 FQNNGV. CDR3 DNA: TGTGCCAGCAGCCGGGGACAGGCGAGCAATGAGCAGTTCTTC. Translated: CASSRGQASNEQFF.

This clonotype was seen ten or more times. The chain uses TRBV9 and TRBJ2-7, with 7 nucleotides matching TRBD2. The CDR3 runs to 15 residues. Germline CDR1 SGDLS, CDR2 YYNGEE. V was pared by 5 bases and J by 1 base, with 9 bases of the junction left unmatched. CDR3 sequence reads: CASSLQAGFSYEQYF. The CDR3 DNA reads TGTGCCAGCAGTTTACAAGCGGGGTTTTCCTACGAGCAGTACTTC.

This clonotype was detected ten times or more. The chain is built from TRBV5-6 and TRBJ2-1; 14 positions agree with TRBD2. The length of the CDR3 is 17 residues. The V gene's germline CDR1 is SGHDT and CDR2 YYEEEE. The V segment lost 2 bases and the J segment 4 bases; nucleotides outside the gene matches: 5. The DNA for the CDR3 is TGTGCCAGCAGCTTAGGGACTAGCGGGAGAGGGTACAATGAGCAGTTCTTC. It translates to CASSLGTSGRGYNEQFF.

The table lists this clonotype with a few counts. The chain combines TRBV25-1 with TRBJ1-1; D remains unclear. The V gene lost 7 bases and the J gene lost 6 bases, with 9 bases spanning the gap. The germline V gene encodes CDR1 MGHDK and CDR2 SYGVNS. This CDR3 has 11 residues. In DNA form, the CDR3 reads TGTGCCAGCACTGGGGAGGCTGAAGCTTTCTTT. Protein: CASTGEAEAFF.

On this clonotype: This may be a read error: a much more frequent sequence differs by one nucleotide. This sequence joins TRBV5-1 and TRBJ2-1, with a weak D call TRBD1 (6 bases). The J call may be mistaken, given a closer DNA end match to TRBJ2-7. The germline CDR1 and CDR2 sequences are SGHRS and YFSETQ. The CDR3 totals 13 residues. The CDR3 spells CASGTIRDNEQYF. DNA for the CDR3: TGCGCCAGCGGGACCATTAGGGACAATGAGCAGTACTTC.

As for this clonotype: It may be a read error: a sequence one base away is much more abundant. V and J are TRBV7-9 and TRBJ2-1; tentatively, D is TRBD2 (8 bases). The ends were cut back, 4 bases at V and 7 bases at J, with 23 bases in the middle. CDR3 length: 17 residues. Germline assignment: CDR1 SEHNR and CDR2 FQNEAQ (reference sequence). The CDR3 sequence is CASSSGGETGNMNEQFF. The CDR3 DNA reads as TGTGCCAGCAGCTCCGGGGGGGAGACAGGGAACATGAATGAGCAGTTCTTC.

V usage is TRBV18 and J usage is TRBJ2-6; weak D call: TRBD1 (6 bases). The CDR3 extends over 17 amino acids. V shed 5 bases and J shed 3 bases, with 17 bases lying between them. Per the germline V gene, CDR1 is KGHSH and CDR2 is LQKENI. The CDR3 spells CASSRQPTGLGANVLTF. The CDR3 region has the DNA TGTGCCAGCTCAAGGCAACCAACAGGGCTTGGGGCCAACGTCCTGACTTTC.

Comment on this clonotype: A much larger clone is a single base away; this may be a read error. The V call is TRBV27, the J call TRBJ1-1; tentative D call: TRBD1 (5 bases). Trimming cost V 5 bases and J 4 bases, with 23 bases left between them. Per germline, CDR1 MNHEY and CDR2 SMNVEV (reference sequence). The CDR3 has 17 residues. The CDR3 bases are TGTGCCAGCAGTCGGGGCAGGGCCATAGGACGCACCACTGAAGCTTTCTTT. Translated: CASSRGRAIGRTTEAFF.

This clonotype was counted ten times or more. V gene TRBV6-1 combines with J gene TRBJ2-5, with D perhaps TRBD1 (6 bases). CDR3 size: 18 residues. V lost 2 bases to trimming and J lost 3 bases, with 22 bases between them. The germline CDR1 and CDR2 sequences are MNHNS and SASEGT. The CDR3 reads CASSERWLAGDDKETQYF. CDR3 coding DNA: TGTGCCAGCAGTGAAAGGTGGCTGGCAGGGGACGACAAAGAGACCCAGTACTTC.

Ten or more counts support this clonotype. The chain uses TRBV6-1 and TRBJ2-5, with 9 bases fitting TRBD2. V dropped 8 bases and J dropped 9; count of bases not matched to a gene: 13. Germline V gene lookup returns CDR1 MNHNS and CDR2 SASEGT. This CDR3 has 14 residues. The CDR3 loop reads CASRAGGGAWAQYF. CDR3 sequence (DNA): TGTGCCAGCCGTGCGGGAGGGGGGGCGTGGGCCCAGTACTTC.

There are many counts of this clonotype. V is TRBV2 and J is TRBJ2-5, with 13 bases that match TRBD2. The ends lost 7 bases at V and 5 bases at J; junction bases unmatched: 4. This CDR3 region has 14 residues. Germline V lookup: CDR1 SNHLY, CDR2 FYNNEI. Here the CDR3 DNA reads TGTGCCAGCACCCGGACTAGCGGGAGTGAGACCCAGTACTTC. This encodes CASTRTSGSETQYF.

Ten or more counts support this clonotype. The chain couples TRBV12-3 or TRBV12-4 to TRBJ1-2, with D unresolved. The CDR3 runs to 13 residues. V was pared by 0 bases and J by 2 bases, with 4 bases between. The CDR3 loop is CASSLASNYGYTF. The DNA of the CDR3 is TGTGCCAGCAGTTTAGCCAGCAACTATGGCTACACCTTC.

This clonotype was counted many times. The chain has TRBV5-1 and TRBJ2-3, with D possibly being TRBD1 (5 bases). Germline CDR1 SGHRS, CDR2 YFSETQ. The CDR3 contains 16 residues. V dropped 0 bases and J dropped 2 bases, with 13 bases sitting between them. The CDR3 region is CASSLVHPGSTDTQYF. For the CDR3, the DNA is TGCGCCAGCAGCTTGGTACATCCAGGGTCCACAGATACGCAGTATTTT.

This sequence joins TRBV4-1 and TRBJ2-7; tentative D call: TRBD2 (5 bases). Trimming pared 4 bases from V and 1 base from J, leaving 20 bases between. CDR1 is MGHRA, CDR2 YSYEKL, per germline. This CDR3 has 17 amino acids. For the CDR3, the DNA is TGCGCCAGCAGCCGCCGGCCAGAGGGCTGGGATTCCTACGAGCAGTACTTC. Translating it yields CASSRRPEGWDSYEQYF.

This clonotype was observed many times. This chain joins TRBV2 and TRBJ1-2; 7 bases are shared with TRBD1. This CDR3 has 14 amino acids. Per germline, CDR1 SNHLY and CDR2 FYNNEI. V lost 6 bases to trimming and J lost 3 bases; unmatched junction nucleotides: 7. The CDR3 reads CASRATGWDYGYTF. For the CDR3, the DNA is TGTGCCAGCAGAGCGACAGGGTGGGACTATGGCTACACCTTC. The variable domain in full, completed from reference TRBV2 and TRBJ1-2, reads EPEVTQTPSHQVTQMGQEVILRCVPISNHLYFYWYRQILGQKVEFLVSFYNNEISEKSEIFDDQFSVERPDGSNFTLKIRSTKLEDSAMYFCASRATGWDYGYTFGSGTRLTVV.

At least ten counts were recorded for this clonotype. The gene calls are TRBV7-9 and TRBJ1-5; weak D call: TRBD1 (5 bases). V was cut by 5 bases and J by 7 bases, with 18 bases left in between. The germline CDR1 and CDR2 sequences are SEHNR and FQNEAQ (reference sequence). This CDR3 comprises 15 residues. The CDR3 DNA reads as TGTGCCAGCAGCCACAACGGGGCGGAGGGCCAGCCCCAGCATTTT. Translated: CASSHNGAEGQPQHF.

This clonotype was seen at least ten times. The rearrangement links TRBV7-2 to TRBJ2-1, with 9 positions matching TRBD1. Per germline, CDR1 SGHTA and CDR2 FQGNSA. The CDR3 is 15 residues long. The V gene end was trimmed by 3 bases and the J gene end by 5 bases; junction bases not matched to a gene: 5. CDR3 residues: CASSFQDRGNNEQFF. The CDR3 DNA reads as TGTGCCAGCAGCTTCCAGGACAGGGGCAACAATGAGCAGTTCTTC.

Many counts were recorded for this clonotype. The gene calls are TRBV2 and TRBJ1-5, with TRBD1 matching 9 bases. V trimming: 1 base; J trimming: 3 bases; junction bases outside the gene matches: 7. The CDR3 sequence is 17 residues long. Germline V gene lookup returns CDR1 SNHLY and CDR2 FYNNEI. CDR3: CASSEEGTGTFNQPQHF. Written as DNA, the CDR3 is TGTGCCAGCAGTGAAGAGGGGACAGGGACCTTCAATCAGCCCCAGCATTTT.

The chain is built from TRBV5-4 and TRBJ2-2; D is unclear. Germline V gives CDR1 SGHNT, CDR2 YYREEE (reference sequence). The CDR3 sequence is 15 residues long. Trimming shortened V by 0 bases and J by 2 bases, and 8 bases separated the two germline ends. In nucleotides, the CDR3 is TGTGCCAGCAGCTTGGCGACTTTTAACACCGGGGAGCTGTTTTTT. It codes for CASSLATFNTGELFF.

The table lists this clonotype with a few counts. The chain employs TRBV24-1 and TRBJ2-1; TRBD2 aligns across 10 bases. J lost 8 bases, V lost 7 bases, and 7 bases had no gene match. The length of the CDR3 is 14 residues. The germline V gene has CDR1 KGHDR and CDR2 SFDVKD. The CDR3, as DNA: TGTGCCACCAGATCTAGCGGGAGAGTAGATGAGCAGTTCTTC. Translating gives CATRSSGRVDEQFF.

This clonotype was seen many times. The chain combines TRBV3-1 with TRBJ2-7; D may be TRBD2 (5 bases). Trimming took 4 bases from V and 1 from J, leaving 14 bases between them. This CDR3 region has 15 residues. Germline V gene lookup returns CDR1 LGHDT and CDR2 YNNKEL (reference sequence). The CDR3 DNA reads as TGTGCCAGCAGCCCCGGAGCGGCCCAGTCCTACGAGCAGTACTTC. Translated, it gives CASSPGAAQSYEQYF.